This T cell receptor (beta chain) was obtained from a study of T cells expressing NK-cell markers. For the study at large: Sequencing of TCR beta repertoires drew on sorted CD3+CD56+NKG2C+, CD3+CD56+NKG2C- and CD3+CD56-NKG2C+ T cells. Just one sequenced donor of eight was HCMV-seronegative, while seven were seropositive.

In regard to this clonotype: Antigen specificity is unknown.

Overall study findings and caveats: The CD3+CD56-NKG2C+ fraction was also led by these clonotypes in a handful of donors. Expanded clones of NKG2C+ T cells had an unclear HCMV specificity.

TCRdb re-called the 5' RACE reads; one entry per CDR3 protein, DNA not given. This table holds about 260,000 distinct CDR3 sequences. Material: blood T cells: a sorted CD56 or NKG2C T cell subset, CD4+ or CD8+ T cells, or bulk PBMC T cells (not recorded which). The TCR sequence derives from a woman between 18 and 75 years old in good health.

This chain's CDR3 is CASRVVGANVLTF. The rearrangement joins TRBV27 to TRBJ2-6. Germline V gene lookup returns CDR1 MNHEY and CDR2 SMNVEV (reference sequence). The CDR3 length is 13 residues.